These 4 T cell receptor beta chains share one sample of origin, sequenced in a study of blood T cell repertoires in COVID-19. TCRdb's table, derived via immunoSEQ multiplex PCR, lists solely in-frame clones and lacks some. This table holds around 250,000 clones, over 75% found once. Sequenced material: PBMCs or T cells enriched from blood (not recorded which). These receptors all stem from a man in his late teens or twenties who had recovered from COVID-19.

V gene TRBV19 combines with J gene TRBJ2-1, with D possibly being TRBD2 (5 bases). The length of the CDR3 is 15 residues. Germline V gene lookup returns CDR1 LNHDA and CDR2 SQIVND (reference sequence). Between the trimmed V and J ends, which lost 7 bases and 4 bases, there was a span of 17 bases. As DNA, the CDR3 is TGTGCCAGTACCCTCGGGCTACCGGGGTACAATGAGCAGTTCTTC. This codes for CASTLGLPGYNEQFF. The variable domain in full, with the rest retrieved from reference TRBV19 and TRBJ2-1, is DGGITQSPKYLFRKEGQNVTLSCEQNLNHDAMYWYRQDPGQGLRLIYYSQIVNDFQKGDIAEGYSVSREKKESFPLTVTSAQKNPTAFYLCASTLGLPGYNEQFFGPGTRLTVL.

The V call is TRBV5-1, the J call TRBJ1-4; tentatively, D is TRBD1 (6 bases). V gave up 0 bases and J gave up 6 bases, with 6 bases separating them. Germline CDR1 and CDR2: SGHRS and YFSETQ. The CDR3 spans 13 residues. CDR3 bases: TGCGCCAGCAGCTTGGGACAGGATGAAAAACTGTTTTTT. Its protein product is CASSLGQDEKLFF. The full variable domain, its missing parts supplied by reference TRBV5-1 and TRBJ1-4, is KAGVTQTPRYLIKTRGQQVTLSCSPISGHRSVSWYQQTPGQGLQFLFEYFSETQRNKGNFPGRFSGRQFSNSRSEMNVSTLELGDSALYLCASSLGQDEKLFFGSGTQLSVL.

The chain carries TRBV28 and TRBJ1-4; D uncertain. V was shortened by 6 bases and J by 7 bases, with 18 bases between the two germline ends. Germline lookup yields CDR1 MDHEN and CDR2 SYDVKM. The CDR3 extends over 15 amino acids. The CDR3 is CASSRPLGRGEKLFF. CDR3 DNA: TGTGCCAGCAGCCGCCCTCTGGGTCGAGGTGAAAAACTGTTTTTT.

This rearrangement joins TRBV7-2 to TRBJ1-2; tentative D call: TRBD1 (5 bases). This CDR3 is built from 13 residues. V was pared by 4 bases and J by 6 bases, with 12 bases between. Germline V gives CDR1 SGHTA, CDR2 FQGNSA. CDR3 DNA sequence: TGTGCCAGCAGCTCCGCCCCGGGGGATGGCTACACCTTC. Its protein product is CASSSAPGDGYTF.